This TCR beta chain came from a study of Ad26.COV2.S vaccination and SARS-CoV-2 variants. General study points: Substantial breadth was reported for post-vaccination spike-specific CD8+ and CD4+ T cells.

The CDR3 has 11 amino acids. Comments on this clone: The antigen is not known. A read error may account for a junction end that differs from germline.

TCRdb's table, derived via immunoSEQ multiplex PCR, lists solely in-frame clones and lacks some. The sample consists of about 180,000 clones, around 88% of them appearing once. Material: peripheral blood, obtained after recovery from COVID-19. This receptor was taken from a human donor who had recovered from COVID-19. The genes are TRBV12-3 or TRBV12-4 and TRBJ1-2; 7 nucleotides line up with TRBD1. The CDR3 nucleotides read TGTGCCAGCAGTACGGGACAGTTCGGTTCCTTC. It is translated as CASSTGQFGSF.